This TCR beta chain derives from a study of blood T cell repertoires in COVID-19. CDR1 SGHAT and CDR2 FQDESV come from the germline V gene (reference sequence). The CDR3 has 14 amino acids. V was clipped by 5 bases and J by 5 bases; unmatched bases: 7. Produced via immunoSEQ multiplex PCR; TCRdb's table is partial and in-frame only. The sample has approximately 390,000 clones, more than 70% seen once; the top ten hold about 2.3%. This clone was counted a single time. This chain links TRBV11-1 with TRBJ2-7; 9 bases are shared with TRBD1. Sequenced input: peripheral blood. The clonotype was recovered from an older woman with COVID-19, enrolled during active disease. CDR3 residues: CASSPGQGFNEQYF. CDR3 nucleotide sequence: TGTGCCAGCAGCCCGGGACAGGGTTTTAACGAGCAGTACTTC.